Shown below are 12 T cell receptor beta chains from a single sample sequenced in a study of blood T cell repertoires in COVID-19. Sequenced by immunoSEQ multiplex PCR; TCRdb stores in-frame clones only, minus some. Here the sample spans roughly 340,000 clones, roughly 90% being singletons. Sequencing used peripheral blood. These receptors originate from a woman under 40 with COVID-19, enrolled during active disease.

Written as DNA, the CDR3 is TGTGCCAGTAAAGCGGGTGGGGCAGGCGCAGATACGCAGTATTTT. Its protein product is CASKAGGAGADTQYF. The J gene is TRBJ2-3, the V gene TRBV7-2; a weak D match, TRBD2 (6 bases). The CDR3 totals 15 residues. V was trimmed by 9 bases and J by 4 bases, leaving 20 bases between them. Germline V gene data show CDR1 as SGHTA and CDR2 as FQGNSA.

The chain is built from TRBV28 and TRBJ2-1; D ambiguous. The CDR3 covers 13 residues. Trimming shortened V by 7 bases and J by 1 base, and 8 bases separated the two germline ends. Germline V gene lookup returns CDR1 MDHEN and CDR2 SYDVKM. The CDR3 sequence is CASIQTSYNEQFF. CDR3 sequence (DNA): TGTGCCAGCATCCAGACTTCCTACAATGAGCAGTTCTTC.

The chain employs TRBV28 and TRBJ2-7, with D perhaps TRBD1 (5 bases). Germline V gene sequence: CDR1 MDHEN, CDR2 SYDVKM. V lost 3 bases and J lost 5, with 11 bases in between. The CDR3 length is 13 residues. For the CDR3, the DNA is TGTGCCAGCAGTTTGGGGCAGGTGAACGAGCAGTACTTC. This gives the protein CASSLGQVNEQYF.

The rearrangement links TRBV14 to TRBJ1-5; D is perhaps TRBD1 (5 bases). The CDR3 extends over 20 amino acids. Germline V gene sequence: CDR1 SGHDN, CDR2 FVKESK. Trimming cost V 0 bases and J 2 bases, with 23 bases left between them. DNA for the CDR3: TGTGCCAGCAGCCAAGAGTGGGCAGGGCCCCTTCTGAGTGGCAATCAGCCCCAGCATTTT. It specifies CASSQEWAGPLLSGNQPQHF. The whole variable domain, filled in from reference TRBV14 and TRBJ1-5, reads EAGVTQFPSHSVIEKGQTVTLRCDPISGHDNLYWYRRVMGKEIKFLLHFVKESKQDESGMPNNRFLAERTGGTYSTLKVQPAELEDSGVYFCASSQEWAGPLLSGNQPQHFGDGTRLSIL.

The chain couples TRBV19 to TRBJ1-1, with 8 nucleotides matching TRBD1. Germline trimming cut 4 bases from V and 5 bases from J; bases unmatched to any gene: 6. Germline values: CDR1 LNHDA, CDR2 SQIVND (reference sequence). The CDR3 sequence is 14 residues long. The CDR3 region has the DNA TGTGCCAGTAGTACTTACAGGGGGGCGACTGAAGCTTTCTTT. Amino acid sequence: CASSTYRGATEAFF.

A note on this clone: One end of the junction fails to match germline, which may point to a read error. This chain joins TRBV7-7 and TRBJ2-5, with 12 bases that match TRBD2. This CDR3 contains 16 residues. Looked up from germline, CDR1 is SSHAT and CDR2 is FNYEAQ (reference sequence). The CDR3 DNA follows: TGTGCTAGCAGCCCCCAGACTAGCGGGGGTGCAGAGACCCAGTACTTC. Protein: CASSPQTSGGAETQYF.

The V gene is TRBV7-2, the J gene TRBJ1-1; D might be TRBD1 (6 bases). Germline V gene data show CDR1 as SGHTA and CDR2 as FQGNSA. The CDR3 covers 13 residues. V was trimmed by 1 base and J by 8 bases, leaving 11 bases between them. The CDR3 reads CASSLVQGLEAFF. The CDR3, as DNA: TGTGCCAGCAGCTTAGTACAGGGCCTAGAAGCTTTCTTT.

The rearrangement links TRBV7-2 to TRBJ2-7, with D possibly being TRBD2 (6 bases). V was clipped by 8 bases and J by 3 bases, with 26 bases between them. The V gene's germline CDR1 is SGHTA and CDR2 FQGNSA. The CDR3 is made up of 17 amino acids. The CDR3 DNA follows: TGTGCCAGCGAACAAACTCCCACCGCGGGAACACTCTACGAGCAGTACGTC. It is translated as CASEQTPTAGTLYEQYV.

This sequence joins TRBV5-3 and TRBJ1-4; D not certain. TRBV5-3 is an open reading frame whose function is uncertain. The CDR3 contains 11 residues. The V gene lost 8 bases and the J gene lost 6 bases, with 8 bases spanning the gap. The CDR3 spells CARGYDEKLFF. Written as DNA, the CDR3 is TGTGCCAGGGGCTATGATGAAAAACTGTTTTTT.

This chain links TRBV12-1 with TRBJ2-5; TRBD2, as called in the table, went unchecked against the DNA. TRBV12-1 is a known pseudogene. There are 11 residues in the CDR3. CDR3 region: CASSSQETQYF. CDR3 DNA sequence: TGTGCCAGCAGCTCGCAAGAGACCCAGTACTTC.

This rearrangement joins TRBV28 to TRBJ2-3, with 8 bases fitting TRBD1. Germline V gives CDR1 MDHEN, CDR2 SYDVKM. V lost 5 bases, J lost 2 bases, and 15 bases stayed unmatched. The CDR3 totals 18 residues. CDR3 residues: CASSKYPRQGSITDTQYF. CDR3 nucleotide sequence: TGTGCCAGCAGTAAATATCCGAGACAGGGGTCAATCACAGATACGCAGTATTTT.

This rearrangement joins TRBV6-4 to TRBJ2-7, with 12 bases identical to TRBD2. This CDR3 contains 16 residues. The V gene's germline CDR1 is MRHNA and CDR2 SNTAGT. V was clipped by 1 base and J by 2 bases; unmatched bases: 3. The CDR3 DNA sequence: TGTGCCAGCAGTGACTACCGACTAGCGGGGGCCTACGAGCAGTACTTC. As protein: CASSDYRLAGAYEQYF.